These 16 T cell receptor beta chains originate from one sample sequenced in a study of T cell responses to AZD1222 COVID-19 vaccine. Method: immunoSEQ multiplex PCR; TCRdb's copy keeps in-frame clones and lacks some. The sample holds approximately 180,000 clones, about nine tenths seen once. The sequencing used peripheral blood, collected on day 0 of AZD1222 vaccination. The origin of the receptors is an adult in good health.

The sample holds a few counts of this clone. This sequence joins TRBV2 and TRBJ2-7; D remains unclear. Deletions cut 2 bases from V and 5 bases from J, with 4 bases between. In germline, CDR1 is SNHLY, CDR2 FYNNEI. The CDR3 extends over 11 amino acids. The DNA of the CDR3 is TGTGCCAGCAGTGAAACGCACGAGCAGTACTTC. Translated: CASSETHEQYF. Complete variable domain (other parts from reference TRBV2 and TRBJ2-7): EPEVTQTPSHQVTQMGQEVILRCVPISNHLYFYWYRQILGQKVEFLVSFYNNEISEKSEIFDDQFSVERPDGSNFTLKIRSTKLEDSAMYFCASSETHEQYFGPGTRLTVT.

This rearrangement joins TRBV6-2 or TRBV6-3 to TRBJ2-3; TRBD2 matches 10 bases. CDR3 size: 15 residues. Germline V gene sequence: CDR1 MNHEY, CDR2 SVGEGT. V lost 3 bases to trimming and J lost 4 bases; unmatched junction nucleotides: 4. The CDR3 loop reads CASSYSGGLADTQYF. CDR3 DNA: TGTGCCAGCAGTTATAGCGGGGGGTTGGCAGATACGCAGTATTTT.

This chain uses TRBV7-3 with TRBJ2-3; D is unresolved. Germline V gene data show CDR1 as SGHTA and CDR2 as FQGTGA. This CDR3 is 15 amino acids long. Trimming left V 1 base short and J 0 bases short, with 8 bases between. CDR3 nucleotides: TGTGCCAGCAGCTTAAGGCCAATTAGCACAGATACGCAGTATTTT. Its translation is CASSLRPISTDTQYF.

The chain combines TRBV5-1 with TRBJ1-1; D is undetermined. The CDR3 is made up of 15 amino acids. V shed 0 bases and J shed 2 bases, with 11 bases lying between them. CDR1 SGHRS and CDR2 YFSETQ come from the germline V gene. Here the CDR3 reads CASSLDLPINTEAFF. The CDR3 DNA follows: TGCGCCAGCAGCTTGGACCTGCCAATTAACACTGAAGCTTTCTTT.

The rearrangement joins TRBV6-2 or TRBV6-3 to TRBJ2-1, with TRBD2 matching over 9 bases. Per germline, CDR1 MNHEY and CDR2 SVGEGT. The trim removed 6 bases at V and 1 base at J, leaving 10 bases unmatched. The CDR3 consists of 17 residues. The CDR3 protein is CASSPRGAGGSYNEQFF. In nucleotides, the CDR3 is TGTGCCAGCAGCCCACGCGGAGCGGGGGGATCCTACAATGAGCAGTTCTTC.

The V call is TRBV2, the J call TRBJ2-7; D is perhaps TRBD2 (6 bases). V was cut by 5 bases and J by 4 bases, with 15 bases left in between. The CDR3 loop spans 14 amino acids. In germline, CDR1 is SNHLY, CDR2 FYNNEI. The CDR3 coding sequence is TGTGCCAGCAGTCGAGAGGTTGGGGGGTACGAGCAGTACTTC. It encodes CASSREVGGYEQYF.

The chain couples TRBV5-1 to TRBJ1-3; TRBD1 matches 7 bases. CDR3 length: 16 amino acids. V lost 0 bases, J lost 2 bases, and 5 bases stayed unmatched. CDR1 and CDR2 from the germline V gene are SGHRS and YFSETQ. The CDR3 DNA is TGCGCCAGCAGCTTGGCCTTAGGGGGCACTGGAAACACCATATATTTT. The encoded protein is CASSLALGGTGNTIYF.

This clone turned up a few times. The chain combines TRBV9 with TRBJ2-7; 7 positions agree with TRBD1. Germline CDR1 reads SGDLS; CDR2 reads YYNGEE. The CDR3 loop spans 15 amino acids. V dropped 4 bases and J dropped 6; count of bases not matched to a gene: 13. The DNA for the CDR3 is TGTGCCAGCAGCCCAACGACGGGACAGACAGGCGAGCAGTACTTC. The encoded protein is CASSPTTGQTGEQYF.

The V gene is TRBV6-5, the J gene TRBJ2-1, with TRBD1 matching over 7 bases. The CDR3 spans 13 residues. The trim removed 6 bases at V and 7 bases at J, leaving 6 bases unmatched. CDR1 is MNHEY, CDR2 SVGAGI, per germline. The CDR3 coding sequence is TGTGCCAGCAGACTCGGGACAGCTAATGAGCAGTTCTTC. It specifies CASRLGTANEQFF.

The chain combines TRBV19 with TRBJ1-5, with D uncertain. This CDR3 is built from 15 residues. V was pared by 7 bases and J by 7 bases, with 20 bases between. From germline, CDR1 is LNHDA and CDR2 SQIVND (reference sequence). In DNA, the CDR3 is TGTGCCAGTACCCCGGAACATACGACAAACCAGCCCCAGCATTTT. This codes for CASTPEHTTNQPQHF.

This clone was found a few times. The gene calls are TRBV7-3 and TRBJ2-7; D is undetermined. The CDR3 runs 13 residues. Germline assignment: CDR1 SGHTA and CDR2 FQGTGA. Trimming took 5 bases from V and 7 from J, leaving 15 bases between them. The CDR3 DNA follows: TGTGCCAGCAGCCAAGGCCCAGTGGGAGAGCAGTACTTC. Its translation is CASSQGPVGEQYF.

This sequence joins TRBV12-3 or TRBV12-4 and TRBJ1-2, with D possibly being TRBD1 (6 bases). The V and J ends lost 6 bases and 4 bases respectively, with 12 bases between them. The CDR3 totals 13 residues. CDR3 residues: CASSQQGSYGYTF. The CDR3 DNA sequence: TGTGCCAGCAGCCAACAGGGAAGCTATGGCTACACCTTC.

The chain is built from TRBV7-2 and TRBJ2-2; a possible D gene is TRBD2 (6 bases). The CDR3 has 14 residues. Germline V CDR1 and CDR2: SGHTA, FQGNSA. Trimming stripped 5 bases from V and 11 bases from J, with 18 bases between. The CDR3 DNA reads TGTGCCAGCAGCCTAGGAGGGGACGTTTCCGAGCTGTTTTTT. This translates into CASSLGGDVSELFF.

This chain joins TRBV18 and TRBJ1-5, with D unresolved. V dropped 4 bases and J dropped 2 bases, with 12 bases sitting between them. Germline V gene data show CDR1 as KGHSH and CDR2 as LQKENI. This CDR3 is 15 amino acids long. The DNA of the CDR3 is TGTGCCAGCTCACGGGAGAGGGTCCGCAATCAGCCCCAGCATTTT. It specifies CASSRERVRNQPQHF.

V is TRBV29-1 and J is TRBJ2-1; perhaps TRBD2 as D (5 bases). CDR1 and CDR2 (germline): SQVTM, ANQGSEA. The CDR3 length is 12 residues. Trimming took off 4 bases at V and 6 bases at J, with 10 bases between the two ends. The CDR3 coding sequence is TGCAGCGTTGGCCGGGATTTCAATGAGCAGTTCTTC. This translates into CSVGRDFNEQFF.

This clone was observed a single time. The chain links TRBV9 to TRBJ1-1; D is ambiguous. The V gene lost 0 bases and the J gene lost 3 bases, with 12 bases spanning the gap. Germline V gene lookup returns CDR1 SGDLS and CDR2 YYNGEE. The CDR3 is made up of 15 amino acids. The CDR3: CASSVGLGQYTEAFF. In DNA, the CDR3 is TGTGCCAGCAGCGTAGGCCTTGGGCAGTACACTGAAGCTTTCTTT.